This T cell receptor beta chain was sequenced during a study of blood T cell repertoires in COVID-19. About the research overall: From T cells, B-cell-depleted T cells, or PBMCs came the material, which was cDNA or gDNA.

Assay: immunoSEQ multiplex PCR; the TCRdb copy retains only in-frame clones and omits some. The table records about 120,000 clones, 83% of them present only once. Germline CDR1 and CDR2: SGDLS and YYNGEE. V lost 2 bases and J 0 bases, leaving 9 bases between the germline ends. CDR3 size: 15 residues. This sequence originates from a young man with acute or convalescent COVID-19. Specimen: peripheral blood. This chain joins TRBV9 and TRBJ1-3; the D gene is possibly TRBD1 (5 bases). DNA of the CDR3: TGTGCCAGCAGCGTTTTACAGGACTCTGGAAACACCATATATTTT. This sequence encodes CASSVLQDSGNTIYF.